The 9 T cell receptor beta chains presented below share a single source sample, sequenced in a study of control samples from healthy donors and cancer patients. Clones were read by immunoSEQ multiplex PCR, and TCRdb kept only the in-frame ones, dropping some. This repertoire shows 60,000 or so clones, about 96% found once; its top ten account for 1.1%. Sequencing was performed on blood. The receptors derive from a woman aged 18-35 years in good health.

This clone has a single count. The V call is TRBV5-4, the J call TRBJ2-5; no definite D call. Trimming cost V 3 bases and J 5 bases, with 14 bases left between them. This CDR3 has 14 amino acids. Germline V lookup: CDR1 SGHNT, CDR2 YYREEE (reference sequence). In DNA, the CDR3 is TGTGCCAGCAGCTCACGAGACATATCGGAGACCCAGTACTTC. It is translated as CASSSRDISETQYF.

The chain combines TRBV6-5 with TRBJ1-1, with D possibly being TRBD1 (5 bases). V lost 10 bases to trimming and J lost 0 bases, with 18 bases between them. Germline V gene sequence: CDR1 MNHEY, CDR2 SVGAGI. This CDR3 comprises 15 residues. The CDR3 reads CAIEGKPTMNTEAFF. As DNA, the CDR3 is TGTGCCATCGAGGGGAAGCCGACTATGAACACTGAAGCTTTCTTT.

The rearrangement links TRBV5-1 to TRBJ2-3, with 9 nucleotides matching TRBD1. The CDR3 length is 16 residues. The V and J ends lost 5 bases and 3 bases, in that order; junction bases with no gene match: 10. In germline, CDR1 is SGHRS, CDR2 YFSETQ. Here the CDR3 reads CASRLTGGGLTDTQYF. CDR3 nucleotide sequence: TGCGCCAGCAGACTAACAGGGGGCGGTCTGACAGATACGCAGTATTTT. The variable domain in full, completed from reference TRBV5-1 and TRBJ2-3, reads KAGVTQTPRYLIKTRGQQVTLSCSPISGHRSVSWYQQTPGQGLQFLFEYFSETQRNKGNFPGRFSGRQFSNSRSEMNVSTLELGDSALYLCASRLTGGGLTDTQYFGPGTRLTVL.

This chain joins TRBV19 and TRBJ1-2, with D possibly matching TRBD1 (5 bases). The CDR3 is 13 residues long. V gave up 6 bases and J gave up 4 bases, with 12 bases separating them. Germline values: CDR1 LNHDA, CDR2 SQIVND (reference sequence). The CDR3 loop is CASRIGGTYGYTF. The CDR3 region has the DNA TGTGCCAGTAGGATCGGGGGAACCTATGGCTACACCTTC.

A few counts support this clone. The chain carries TRBV24-1 and TRBJ2-1; D perhaps matches TRBD2 (8 bases). The germline V gene encodes CDR1 KGHDR and CDR2 SFDVKD. V lost 5 bases to trimming and J lost 6 bases, with 16 bases between them. CDR3 size: 15 residues. CDR3 amino acids: CATSAGGGDINEQFF. CDR3 in DNA: TGTGCCACCAGTGCGGGAGGGGGCGACATCAATGAGCAGTTCTTC.

This sequence joins TRBV30 and TRBJ1-5; tentative D call: TRBD1 (6 bases). Trimming took off 1 base at V and 2 bases at J, with 12 bases between the two ends. The germline CDR1 and CDR2 sequences are GTSNPN and SVGIG (reference sequence). The CDR3 has 15 residues. CDR3 sequence (DNA): TGTGCCTGGAGTGGGGGGGCGATTGGCAATCAGCCCCAGCATTTT. Amino acids: CAWSGGAIGNQPQHF. Based on the CDR3 plus reference TRBV30 and TRBJ1-5, the full variable domain is SQTIHQWPATLVQPVGSPLSLECTVEGTSNPNLYWYRQAAGRGLQLLFYSVGIGQISSEVPQNLSASRPQDRQFILSSKKLLLSDSGFYLCAWSGGAIGNQPQHFGDGTRLSIL.

This sequence joins TRBV28 and TRBJ2-2; TRBD1 matches at 8 bases. J gave up 4 bases and V 3 bases, and 4 bases lay outside the gene matches. The CDR3 has 15 amino acids. CDR1 and CDR2 (germline): MDHEN, SYDVKM. CDR3 nucleotide sequence: TGTGCCAGCAGTTTGCAGGGGGCAGGCACCGGGGAGCTGTTTTTT. Translation: CASSLQGAGTGELFF.

The V call is TRBV11-2, the J call TRBJ2-1; TRBD2 agrees at 10 bases. V shed 5 bases, J shed 8 bases, and the junction held 9 bases outside the gene matches. The CDR3 loop spans 15 amino acids. The germline V gene has CDR1 SGHAT and CDR2 FQNNGV. CDR3: CASSLLAGPGDEQFF. CDR3 DNA sequence: TGTGCCAGCAGCCTACTAGCGGGACCGGGGGATGAGCAGTTCTTC. Based on the CDR3 plus reference TRBV11-2 and TRBJ2-1, the full variable domain is EAGVAQSPRYKIIEKRQSVAFWCNPISGHATLYWYQQILGQGPKLLIQFQNNGVVDDSQLPKDRFSAERLKGVDSTLKIQPAKLEDSAVYLCASSLLAGPGDEQFFGPGTRLTVL.

The rearrangement joins TRBV28 to TRBJ1-1; no reliable D call. This CDR3 contains 13 residues. Germline V lookup: CDR1 MDHEN, CDR2 SYDVKM. The ends were cut back, 3 bases at V and 2 bases at J, with 7 bases in the middle. Written as DNA, the CDR3 is TGTGCCAGCAGTTTCGGGCTAAACACTGAAGCTTTCTTT. Translation gives CASSFGLNTEAFF.